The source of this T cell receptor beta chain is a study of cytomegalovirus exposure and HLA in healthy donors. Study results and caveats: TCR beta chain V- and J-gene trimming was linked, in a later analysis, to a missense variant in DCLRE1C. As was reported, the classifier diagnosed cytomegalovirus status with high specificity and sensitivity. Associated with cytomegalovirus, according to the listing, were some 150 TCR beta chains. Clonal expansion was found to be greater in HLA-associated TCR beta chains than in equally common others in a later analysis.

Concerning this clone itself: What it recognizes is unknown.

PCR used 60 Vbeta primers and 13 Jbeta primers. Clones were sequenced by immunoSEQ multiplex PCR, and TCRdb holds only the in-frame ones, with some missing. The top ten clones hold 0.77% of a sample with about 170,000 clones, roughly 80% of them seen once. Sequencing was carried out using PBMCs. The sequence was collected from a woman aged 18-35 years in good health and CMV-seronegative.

Here the CDR3 DNA reads TGTGCCAGCAGCTCGCCAGAGGGCACAGATACGCAGTATTTT. This translates into CASSSPEGTDTQYF. The V and J genes are TRBV11-2 and TRBJ2-3, with unresolved D. Germline V gives CDR1 SGHAT, CDR2 FQNNGV. V gave up 4 bases and J gave up 1 base, with 9 bases separating them. This CDR3 is built from 14 residues.